This T cell receptor beta chain came from a study of blood T cells in healthy people across ages. Through a sample-barcoded 5' primer and a J-beta primer mix, a second PCR was run for roughly 6 to 12 cycles. TCRdb analysed the 5' RACE reads with MiXCR anew, one entry per CDR3 protein. The sample yields approximately 780,000 distinct CDR3 sequences, approximately 24% seen once. This CDR3 comprises 13 residues. CDR1 and CDR2 from the germline V gene are SGHRS and YFSETQ. This clonotype has only one observation. The same specimen was also included in a second study, on T cells of mothers and their children. Turning to that study: Unrelated pairs and related pairs have their TCR recombination output shaped similarly by thymic selection.

The source is a boy under 18 in good health. The chain has TRBV5-1 and TRBJ2-5, with TRBD1 as a possible D gene (6 bases). The end of the DNA fits TRBJ2-1 better, so the J call may be wrong. The sample taken for sequencing was blood. The CDR3 spells CASSNNRDYEQFF. The CDR3 nucleotides read TGCGCCAGCAGCAACAACAGGGATTACGAGCAGTTCTTC.